Each of the 10 T cell receptor beta chains below was sequenced from the same sample in a study of T cell responses to AZD1222 COVID-19 vaccine. TCRdb keeps only in-frame clones here, not all; method: immunoSEQ multiplex PCR. The data show more than 100,000 clones, 89% seen once. The specimen comprised peripheral blood, sampled on day 0 of AZD1222 vaccination. These receptors all come from an adult in good health.

V and J are TRBV19 and TRBJ1-2; 7 nucleotides align to TRBD1. The CDR3 covers 14 residues. Germline assignment: CDR1 LNHDA and CDR2 SQIVND (reference sequence). V dropped 3 bases and J dropped 8; count of bases not matched to a gene: 9. The CDR3: CASSMTGSHRGYTF. The CDR3, as DNA: TGTGCCAGTAGTATGACAGGGAGTCATCGGGGCTACACCTTC. The whole variable domain, filled in from reference TRBV19 and TRBJ1-2, reads DGGITQSPKYLFRKEGQNVTLSCEQNLNHDAMYWYRQDPGQGLRLIYYSQIVNDFQKGDIAEGYSVSREKKESFPLTVTSAQKNPTAFYLCASSMTGSHRGYTFGSGTRLTVV.

This chain joins TRBV7-9 and TRBJ2-3; 9 bases line up with TRBD1. Germline values: CDR1 SEHNR, CDR2 FQNEAQ (reference sequence). Unmatched junction bases numbered 3, after V lost 4 bases and J lost 1 base. CDR3 size: 15 residues. The CDR3 is CASSSRDRGTDTQYF. The CDR3 nucleotides read TGTGCCAGCAGCTCCCGGGACAGGGGCACAGATACGCAGTATTTT.

This chain links TRBV7-9 with TRBJ1-5; a weak D match, TRBD1 (5 bases). This CDR3 comprises 15 residues. Trimming took 6 bases from V and 6 from J, leaving 18 bases between them. Germline V lookup: CDR1 SEHNR, CDR2 FQNEAQ (reference sequence). The CDR3 sequence: CASSPPGGDGQPQHF. CDR3 nucleotides: TGTGCCAGCAGTCCCCCCGGGGGTGACGGTCAGCCCCAGCATTTT. The full variable domain, rest sourced from reference TRBV7-9 and TRBJ1-5, is DTGVSQNPRHKITKRGQNVTFRCDPISEHNRLYWYRQTLGQGPEFLTYFQNEAQLEKSRLLSDRFSAERPKGSFSTLEIQRTEQGDSAMYLCASSPPGGDGQPQHFGDGTRLSIL.

Note on this clone: Other nucleotide sequences from this sample produce the same CDR3. This CDR3 reads CASTAQTGGELFF. The CDR3 nucleotides read TGTGCCAGCACCGCTCAGACAGGCGGGGAGCTGTTTTTT. The chain uses TRBV2 and TRBJ2-2, with D possibly matching TRBD1 (6 bases). The germline gives CDR1 SNHLY, CDR2 FYNNEI. Trimming removed 7 bases at V and 7 bases at J, with 13 bases between. This CDR3 is built from 13 residues.

The chain combines TRBV9 with TRBJ2-7; no definite D call. This CDR3 contains 13 residues. V was trimmed by 3 bases and J by 2 bases, leaving 9 bases between them. Germline values: CDR1 SGDLS, CDR2 YYNGEE. This CDR3 reads CASSAGLTYEQYF. CDR3 DNA: TGTGCCAGCAGCGCCGGTCTTACCTACGAGCAGTACTTC.

This chain uses TRBV28 with TRBJ2-5, with D unclear. Trimming pared 6 bases from V and 9 bases from J, leaving 20 bases between. There are 14 residues in the CDR3. CDR1 is MDHEN, CDR2 SYDVKM, per germline. CDR3 sequence (DNA): TGTGCCAGCAGCGCAGGCCAGGCCTATGCGTCCCAGTACTTC. Its protein is CASSAGQAYASQYF.

This clone was seen once. The rearrangement uses TRBV7-2 and TRBJ2-7; TRBD2 agrees at 8 bases. The CDR3 length is 13 residues. Per germline, CDR1 SGHTA and CDR2 FQGNSA. DNA of the CDR3: TGTGCTTCACTTTTAGCGGGGTCCTACGAGCAGTACTTC. Its protein product is CASLLAGSYEQYF.

This rearrangement joins TRBV28 to TRBJ2-2, with 12 bases lining up with TRBD2. Trimming cost V 4 bases and J 7 bases; bases outside gene matches: 19. The CDR3 consists of 20 residues. Germline CDR1 reads MDHEN; CDR2 reads SYDVKM. CDR3 residues: CASSSNQVASGRAPVGELFF. The DNA of the CDR3 is TGTGCCAGCAGTTCAAACCAGGTCGCTAGCGGGAGGGCCCCGGTCGGGGAGCTGTTTTTT.

This chain links TRBV11-2 with TRBJ2-1; a weak D match, TRBD2 (6 bases). Deletions cut 8 bases from V and 1 base from J, with 6 bases between. CDR1 and CDR2 (germline): SGHAT, FQNNGV. This CDR3 has 12 residues. CDR3 nucleotide sequence: TGTGCCAGCGGGACTTCCTACAATGAGCAGTTCTTC. Translated, it gives CASGTSYNEQFF.

The chain combines TRBV4-1 with TRBJ1-2, with D tentatively TRBD1 (6 bases). Trimming took 3 bases from V and 7 from J, leaving 30 bases between them. Germline V gene lookup returns CDR1 MGHRA and CDR2 YSYEKL. The CDR3 spans 19 residues. CDR3 in amino acids: CASSHLRGTGRSMYSGYTF. The CDR3 DNA follows: TGCGCCAGCAGCCACCTTCGGGGAACAGGGAGAAGTATGTACAGTGGCTACACCTTC.